Presented here are 14 T cell receptor beta chains from one specimen sequenced in a study of T cell changes during pregnancy in multiple sclerosis. Sequencing used immunoSEQ multiplex PCR; TCRdb keeps in-frame clones, though not all of them. The profile shows tens of thousands of clones, approximately 91% of them singletons. The sequences come from peripheral blood, collected before pregnancy. Receptor source: a female donor with multiple sclerosis, enrolled in a pregnancy study.

The chain's CDR3 is CASSLVSGLQETQYF. The DNA of the CDR3 is TGCGCCAGCAGCTTGGTGTCAGGGTTACAAGAGACCCAGTACTTC. The V gene is TRBV5-1, the J gene TRBJ2-5; a weak D match, TRBD1 (5 bases). V lost 0 bases to trimming and J lost 2 bases, with 11 bases between them. Germline CDR1 SGHRS, CDR2 YFSETQ. CDR3 length: 15 residues.

The CDR3 here is CASSLGHDDQPQHF. In nucleotides, the CDR3 is TGTGCCAGCAGTTTGGGCCACGACGATCAGCCCCAGCATTTT. The J gene is TRBJ1-5, the V gene TRBV6-5, with D hard to call. The CDR3 runs to 14 residues. V was shortened by 4 bases and J by 5 bases, with 12 bases between the two germline ends. Germline CDR1 MNHEY, CDR2 SVGAGI.

The chain is built from TRBV5-4 and TRBJ2-2, with D uncertain. Per the germline V gene, CDR1 is SGHNT and CDR2 is YYREEE (reference sequence). CDR3 length: 13 residues. V was trimmed by 0 bases and J by 4 bases, leaving 4 bases between them. The CDR3 spells CASSLGSTGELFF. Here the CDR3 DNA reads TGTGCCAGCAGCTTGGGGAGCACCGGGGAGCTGTTTTTT.

The genes are TRBV4-2 and TRBJ2-1; no definite D call. CDR3 length: 14 amino acids. The germline gives CDR1 LGHNA, CDR2 YNFKEQ. V gave up 1 base and J gave up 6 bases, with 10 bases separating them. The CDR3 is CASSQVLDGNEQFF. CDR3 sequence (DNA): TGTGCCAGCAGCCAAGTCCTAGATGGCAATGAGCAGTTCTTC.

The chain uses TRBV9 and TRBJ2-5; the match to TRBD2 covers 12 bases. Germline V gene data show CDR1 as SGDLS and CDR2 as YYNGEE. The CDR3 sequence is 17 residues long. J lost 2 bases, V lost 0 bases, and 5 bases had no gene match. The chain's CDR3 is CASSVASGRAPQETQYF. CDR3 bases: TGTGCCAGCAGCGTAGCTAGCGGGAGGGCCCCTCAAGAGACCCAGTACTTC.

The genes are TRBV9 and TRBJ2-6, with 12 nucleotides matching TRBD1. The trim removed 4 bases at V and 3 bases at J, leaving 5 bases unmatched. The CDR3 is 17 residues long. The germline V gene has CDR1 SGDLS and CDR2 YYNGEE. The CDR3 protein is CASSTGQGARGANVLTF. The CDR3 DNA reads as TGTGCCAGCAGCACGGGACAGGGGGCGCGTGGGGCCAACGTCCTGACTTTC. The full variable domain, its missing parts supplied by reference TRBV9 and TRBJ2-6, is DSGVTQTPKHLITATGQRVTLRCSPRSGDLSVYWYQQSLDQGLQFLIQYYNGEERAKGNILERFSAQQFPDLHSELNLSSLELGDSALYFCASSTGQGARGANVLTFGAGSRLTVL.

The V and J genes are TRBV6-1 and TRBJ1-6, with D hard to call. Germline assignment: CDR1 MNHNS and CDR2 SASEGT. Trimming cost V 7 bases and J 7 bases, with 8 bases left between them. This CDR3 contains 12 residues. The CDR3 region has the DNA TGTGCCAGCACAGGCCAAAATTCACCCCTCCACTTT. This gives the protein CASTGQNSPLHF.

The chain uses TRBV7-3 and TRBJ1-3; possible D gene TRBD1, 5 bases. Trimming cost V 2 bases and J 2 bases, with 10 bases left between them. This CDR3 spans 15 amino acids. Germline V gene lookup returns CDR1 SGHTA and CDR2 FQGTGA. CDR3 sequence: CASSLDGGTGNTIYF. The CDR3 coding sequence is TGTGCCAGCAGCTTAGACGGGGGTACTGGAAACACCATATATTTT.

This clone has only a few counts. Other DNA variants within this sample encode the same CDR3. The genes are TRBV18 and TRBJ1-1; D possibly corresponds to TRBD1 (5 bases). The CDR3 has 13 residues. Per germline, CDR1 KGHSH and CDR2 LQKENI. V gave up 3 bases and J gave up 4 bases, with 9 bases separating them. The CDR3 coding sequence is TGTGCCAGCTCACCTTCCGGGGGCACTGAAGCTTTCTTT. The encoded protein is CASSPSGGTEAFF. The full variable domain, its missing parts supplied by reference TRBV18 and TRBJ1-1, is NAGVMQNPRHLVRRRGQEARLRCSPMKGHSHVYWYRQLPEEGLKFMVYLQKENIIDESGMPKERFSAEFPKEGPSILRIQQVVRGDSAAYFCASSPSGGTEAFFGQGTRLTVV.

The chain uses TRBV23-1 and TRBJ1-1, with D tentatively TRBD1 (6 bases). TRBV23-1 is an open reading frame, and its role is uncertain. V was pared by 6 bases and J by 1 base, with 12 bases between. CDR3 size: 14 residues. Written as DNA, the CDR3 is TGCGCCAGCAGCCATAAGACAGGGAACACTGAAGCTTTCTTT. Its protein product is CASSHKTGNTEAFF.

The rearrangement joins TRBV7-9 to TRBJ2-7; 9 bases line up with TRBD1. Germline V gene lookup returns CDR1 SEHNR and CDR2 FQNEAQ (reference sequence). The CDR3 spans 15 residues. Trimming at V came to 8 bases and at J to 1 base, leaving 9 bases not matched to a gene. In nucleotides, the CDR3 is TGTGCCAGCTCCCTAGGGACAGGGATTTCCTACGAGCAGTACTTC. Protein: CASSLGTGISYEQYF. The whole variable domain, filled in from reference TRBV7-9 and TRBJ2-7, reads DTGVSQNPRHKITKRGQNVTFRCDPISEHNRLYWYRQTLGQGPEFLTYFQNEAQLEKSRLLSDRFSAERPKGSFSTLEIQRTEQGDSAMYLCASSLGTGISYEQYFGPGTRLTVT.

This chain links TRBV6-5 with TRBJ2-2; unclear D gene. From germline, CDR1 is MNHEY and CDR2 SVGAGI. Trimming pared 3 bases from V and 5 bases from J, leaving 7 bases between. The CDR3 runs to 13 residues. CDR3 in DNA: TGTGCCAGCAGTTATATCCAGACCGGGGAGCTGTTTTTT. It yields the protein CASSYIQTGELFF.

The chain has TRBV2 and TRBJ2-2; TRBD1 is a possible D gene (6 bases). In germline, CDR1 is SNHLY, CDR2 FYNNEI. The CDR3 loop spans 15 amino acids. V lost 7 bases and J 5 bases, leaving 17 bases between the germline ends. The CDR3 DNA sequence: TGTGCCAGCATCCGCCGACAGGACCGGACCGGGGAGCTGTTTTTT. As protein: CASIRRQDRTGELFF.

V is TRBV30 and J is TRBJ2-7, with D possibly matching TRBD1 (5 bases). V lost 5 bases, J lost 0 bases, and 11 bases lay in between. The germline gives CDR1 GTSNPN, CDR2 SVGIG (reference sequence). This CDR3 spans 13 amino acids. Here the CDR3 reads CAWEFDSSYEQYF. Here the CDR3 DNA reads TGTGCCTGGGAGTTCGACAGCTCCTACGAGCAGTACTTC.